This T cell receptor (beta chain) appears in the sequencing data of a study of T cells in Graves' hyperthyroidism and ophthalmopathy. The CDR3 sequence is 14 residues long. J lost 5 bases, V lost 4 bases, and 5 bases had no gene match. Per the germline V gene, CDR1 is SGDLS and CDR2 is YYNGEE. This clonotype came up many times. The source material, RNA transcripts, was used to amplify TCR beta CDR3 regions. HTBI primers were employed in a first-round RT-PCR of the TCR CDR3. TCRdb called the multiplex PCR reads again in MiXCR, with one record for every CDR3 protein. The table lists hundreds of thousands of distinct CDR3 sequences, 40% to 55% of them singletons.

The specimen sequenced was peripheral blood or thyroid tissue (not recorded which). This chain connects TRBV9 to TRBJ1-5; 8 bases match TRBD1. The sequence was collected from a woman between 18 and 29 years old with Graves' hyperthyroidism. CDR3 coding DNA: TGTGCCAGCAGCCCGACAGGGGCTCATCAGCCCCAGCATTTT. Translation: CASSPTGAHQPQHF.